This TCR beta chain was retrieved from a study of blood T cell repertoires in COVID-19. Overall study context: Some COVID-19 samples were acute and others convalescent; all came from the United States, Italy and Spain. From T cells, B-cell-depleted T cells, or PBMCs came the material, which was cDNA or gDNA.

V lost 5 bases and J 4 bases, leaving 14 bases between the germline ends. This CDR3 has 14 amino acids. Germline V gene data show CDR1 as MDHEN and CDR2 as SYDVKM. Authors' processing steps: Amplification of reference gene primers provided the estimated nucleated cell counts. The method was immunoSEQ multiplex PCR; TCRdb's version includes in-frame clones alone and lacks a portion of them. V and J calls plus clone size are reproduced from that table; the DNA served to infer D and trimming. The data show approximately 77,000 clones, over 85% seen once. The sequencing input was peripheral blood. This clonotype originated in a man aged 50 to 59 with active COVID-19. The chain couples TRBV28 to TRBJ1-2; TRBD1 might be the D (5 bases). CDR3 region: CASSPLPGIYGYTF. CDR3 in DNA: TGTGCCAGCAGTCCCCTCCCAGGGATCTATGGCTACACCTTC.